This T cell receptor (beta chain) was retrieved from a study of OX40 agonist ivuxolimab in advanced cancers. Study context: Aged about 20 to 80 with a mean of approximately 60 years, they were roughly 83% male. Previous treatment with anti-PD-1, anti-PD-L1 or anti-CTLA-4 therapy was allowed; 30% to 50% had received some.

Profiling relied on immunoSEQ multiplex PCR, and the TCRdb table lists in-frame clones only, not all of them. Of about 70,000 clones in the sample, roughly nine tenths were seen once. Germline V lookup: CDR1 ENHRY, CDR2 SYGVKD. V lost 0 bases, J lost 2 bases, and 4 bases lay in between. This CDR3 is 13 amino acids long. V and J are TRBV10-3 and TRBJ1-1, with unresolved D. This receptor was taken from an adult with an advanced solid tumor such as melanoma, head and neck, liver or kidney cancer. The sample was CD4+ or CD8+ T cells sorted from blood, taken in a trial of the OX40 agonist ivuxolimab. The CDR3 is CAISESPNTEAFF. Here the CDR3 DNA reads TGTGCCATCAGTGAGTCCCCTAACACTGAAGCTTTCTTT.